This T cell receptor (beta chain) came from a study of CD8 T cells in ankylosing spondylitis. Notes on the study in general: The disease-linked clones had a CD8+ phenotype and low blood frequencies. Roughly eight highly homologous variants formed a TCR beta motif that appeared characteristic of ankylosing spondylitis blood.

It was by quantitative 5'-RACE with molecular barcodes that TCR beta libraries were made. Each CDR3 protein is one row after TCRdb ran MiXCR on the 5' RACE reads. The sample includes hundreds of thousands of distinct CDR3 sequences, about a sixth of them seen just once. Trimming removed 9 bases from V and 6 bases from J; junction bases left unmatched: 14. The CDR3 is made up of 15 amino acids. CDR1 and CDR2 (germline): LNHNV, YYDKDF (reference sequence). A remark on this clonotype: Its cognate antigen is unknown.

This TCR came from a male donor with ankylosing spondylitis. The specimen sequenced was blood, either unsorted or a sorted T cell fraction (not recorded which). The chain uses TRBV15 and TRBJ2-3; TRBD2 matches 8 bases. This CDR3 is CATRRRGAPTDTQYF. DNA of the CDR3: TGTGCCACACGCCGGCGGGGGGCCCCCACGGATACGCAGTATTTT.